Shown below are 28 T cell receptor beta chains from a single sample sequenced in a study of OX40 agonist ivuxolimab in advanced cancers. Here immunoSEQ multiplex PCR was the method, and the copy in TCRdb shows in-frame clones only, minus some. In the table there are 100,000 to 150,000 clones, about 90% of which are singletons. This material consisted of CD4+ or CD8+ T cells sorted from blood, taken in a trial of the OX40 agonist ivuxolimab. These TCRs come from an adult with an advanced solid tumor such as melanoma, head and neck, liver or kidney cancer.

The chain joins TRBV5-4 to TRBJ1-2; D gene uncertain. The CDR3 length is 11 residues. The V end was cut by 1 base, the J end by 2 bases, with 0 bases between. Germline-derived CDR1 and CDR2 are SGHNT and YYREEE (reference sequence). The CDR3: CASSLNYGYTF. CDR3 nucleotides: TGTGCCAGCAGCTTGAACTATGGCTACACCTTC.

The chain couples TRBV18 to TRBJ2-1, with TRBD2 matching over 10 bases. The trim removed 1 base at V and 4 bases at J, leaving 4 bases unmatched. Germline values: CDR1 KGHSH, CDR2 LQKENI. This CDR3 is 16 amino acids long. The DNA of the CDR3 is TGTGCCAGCTCACCACGAAGCGGGAGGGCATACAATGAGCAGTTCTTC. As protein: CASSPRSGRAYNEQFF. Variable domain in full (rest from reference TRBV18 and TRBJ2-1): NAGVMQNPRHLVRRRGQEARLRCSPMKGHSHVYWYRQLPEEGLKFMVYLQKENIIDESGMPKERFSAEFPKEGPSILRIQQVVRGDSAAYFCASSPRSGRAYNEQFFGPGTRLTVL.

The J gene is TRBJ1-5, the V gene TRBV4-2, with no clear D. This CDR3 contains 16 residues. Germline loops: CDR1 LGHNA, CDR2 YNFKEQ. V lost 0 bases and J 0 bases, leaving 9 bases between the germline ends. The CDR3 protein is CASSQDWGYSNQPQHF. In DNA form, the CDR3 reads TGTGCCAGCAGCCAAGATTGGGGTTATAGCAATCAGCCCCAGCATTTT.

CDR3 coding DNA: TGTGCCAGCAGTTTATCAGACCGAAGCTCCTACAATGAGCAGTTCTTC. Its translation is CASSLSDRSSYNEQFF. J is TRBJ2-1 and V is TRBV27; no firm D call. The germline V and J ends were trimmed by 0 bases and 0 bases, with 9 bases remaining between them. This CDR3 region has 16 residues. Germline lookup yields CDR1 MNHEY and CDR2 SMNVEV (reference sequence).

V usage is TRBV2 and J usage is TRBJ2-6; TRBD2 aligns across 11 bases. CDR3 length equals 18 residues. Unmatched junction bases numbered 8, after V lost 4 bases and J lost 3 bases. Germline V gene sequence: CDR1 SNHLY, CDR2 FYNNEI. The CDR3 loop reads CASSGRLAGFGGANVLTF. The DNA of the CDR3 is TGTGCCAGCAGTGGAAGACTAGCGGGATTCGGTGGGGCCAACGTCCTGACTTTC.

This chain connects TRBV28 to TRBJ2-2, with TRBD2 matching 7 bases. Trimming cost V 3 bases and J 3 bases; bases outside gene matches: 4. This CDR3 has 15 residues. Germline-derived CDR1 and CDR2 are MDHEN and SYDVKM. The CDR3 here is CASSFTSAYTGELFF. DNA of the CDR3: TGTGCCAGCAGTTTCACTAGCGCCTACACCGGGGAGCTGTTTTTT.

V is TRBV6-5 and J is TRBJ2-7; tentatively, D is TRBD1 (6 bases). Trimming took off 10 bases at V and 0 bases at J, with 13 bases between the two ends. This CDR3 has 13 residues. Germline lookup yields CDR1 MNHEY and CDR2 SVGAGI. The CDR3 sequence is CATEGQNSYEQYF. CDR3 nucleotides: TGTGCCACCGAAGGACAGAACTCCTACGAGCAGTACTTC.

This clone was recorded once. V gene TRBV27 combines with J gene TRBJ2-1, with 7 bases identical to TRBD2. Germline loops: CDR1 MNHEY, CDR2 SMNVEV (reference sequence). Germline trimming cut 2 bases from V and 4 bases from J; bases unmatched to any gene: 5. The CDR3 length is 15 residues. CDR3 coding DNA: TGTGCCAGCAGTTTAGCGGGAGCGGGATACAATGAGCAGTTCTTC. This encodes CASSLAGAGYNEQFF.

J is TRBJ1-5 and V is TRBV6-5; 9 bases align to TRBD1. Losses at the gene ends were 6 bases for V and 4 bases for J; bases not matched to a gene: 4. Germline lookup yields CDR1 MNHEY and CDR2 SVGAGI. This CDR3 has 14 amino acids. CDR3 sequence (DNA): TGTGCCAGCAGCCTTGGGACAGGGAATCAGCCCCAGCATTTT. This codes for CASSLGTGNQPQHF.

The chain recombines TRBV28 with TRBJ2-2; D may be TRBD1 or TRBD2 (6 bases each). The CDR3 covers 14 residues. Germline CDR1 and CDR2: MDHEN and SYDVKM. The V end lost 8 bases, the J end lost 6 bases, and 16 bases lay between the germline ends. The CDR3 coding sequence is TGTGCCAGCGCCAAGGGGGGAAACCCCGGGGAGCTGTTTTTT. This sequence encodes CASAKGGNPGELFF.

The chain couples TRBV7-8 to TRBJ2-1; D might be TRBD2 (6 bases). CDR1 SGHVS and CDR2 FQNEAQ come from the germline V gene. The CDR3 totals 13 residues. V lost 1 base, J lost 7 bases, and 8 bases lay in between. CDR3 sequence: CASSLGLANEQFF. The CDR3 DNA sequence: TGTGCCAGCAGCTTAGGGCTAGCGAATGAGCAGTTCTTC.

CDR3 sequence reads: CASSLVDLGKLFF. For the CDR3, the DNA is TGTGCCAGCAGTTTAGTGGACCTCGGGAAACTGTTTTTT. The J gene is TRBJ1-4, the V gene TRBV28, with unresolved D. This CDR3 spans 13 amino acids. Trimming took 2 bases from V and 11 from J, leaving 12 bases between them. Looked up from germline, CDR1 is MDHEN and CDR2 is SYDVKM.

The V and J genes are TRBV28 and TRBJ2-7; the D gene is possibly TRBD2 (7 bases). Germline loops: CDR1 MDHEN, CDR2 SYDVKM. The CDR3 is 19 residues long. Trimming left V 3 bases short and J 7 bases short, with 31 bases between. For the CDR3, the DNA is TGTGCCAGCAGTTTTCCTTCGAGGGGGGGTTCAGGGGACTTGCGGGAGCAGTACTTC. It yields the protein CASSFPSRGGSGDLREQYF.

V is TRBV5-1 and J is TRBJ1-6; D unclear. The germline gives CDR1 SGHRS, CDR2 YFSETQ. V dropped 5 bases and J dropped 5 bases, with 11 bases sitting between them. The length of the CDR3 is 14 residues. The DNA for the CDR3 is TGCGCCAGCAGGGCCCTCACCGATAATTCACCCCTCCACTTT. This sequence encodes CASRALTDNSPLHF.

The chain combines TRBV12-5 with TRBJ1-5; tentatively, D is TRBD1 (5 bases). The germline gives CDR1 LGHNT, CDR2 FRNRAP. The V and J ends lost 6 bases and 6 bases respectively, with 18 bases between them. The CDR3 consists of 15 residues. In DNA form, the CDR3 reads TGTGCTAGTGGGCTCACGGGGGAACCTACTCAGCCCCAGCATTTT. It encodes CASGLTGEPTQPQHF.

This chain uses TRBV5-1 with TRBJ1-4; D uncertain. Germline CDR1 reads SGHRS; CDR2 reads YFSETQ. The length of the CDR3 is 14 residues. Trimming stripped 2 bases from V and 3 bases from J, with 8 bases between. The CDR3 DNA sequence: TGCGCCAGCAGCTTTCAATCCTCTAATGAAAAACTGTTTTTT. Translating it yields CASSFQSSNEKLFF.

V and J are TRBV7-3 and TRBJ2-7; D is undetermined. CDR1 and CDR2 (germline): SGHTA, FQGTGA. The CDR3 is 12 residues long. Trimming shortened V by 4 bases and J by 8 bases, and 12 bases separated the two germline ends. Here the CDR3 reads CASSSADLQQYF. The CDR3 DNA sequence: TGTGCCAGCAGCTCTGCCGACTTGCAGCAGTACTTC.

J is TRBJ1-6 and V is TRBV27; the D is unclear. This CDR3 spans 12 amino acids. V shed 8 bases and J shed 6 bases, with 8 bases lying between them. Germline V gene data show CDR1 as MNHEY and CDR2 as SMNVEV (reference sequence). CDR3 nucleotides: TGTGCCAGCTCGAACTTTAATTCACCCCTCCACTTT. This sequence encodes CASSNFNSPLHF.

V gene TRBV27 combines with J gene TRBJ1-2, with a tentative D call TRBD1 (6 bases). V lost 4 bases and J lost 3, with 12 bases in between. Per germline, CDR1 MNHEY and CDR2 SMNVEV (reference sequence). The CDR3 is 14 residues long. The CDR3 DNA reads as TGTGCCAGCAGTTCGGGGGGCACGGACTATGGCTACACCTTC. Translation: CASSSGGTDYGYTF.

The J gene is TRBJ1-1, the V gene TRBV27, with a possible D match to TRBD1 (5 bases). With 3 bases removed from V and 2 bases from J, the gap between germline ends came to 7 bases. Germline loops: CDR1 MNHEY, CDR2 SMNVEV (reference sequence). This CDR3 is 13 amino acids long. In DNA, the CDR3 is TGTGCCAGCAGTTTTGGGGGAAACACTGAAGCTTTCTTT. Amino acid sequence: CASSFGGNTEAFF.

The genes are TRBV19 and TRBJ1-1; D is ambiguous. This CDR3 has 14 amino acids. V lost 1 base, J lost 6 bases, and 12 bases lay in between. Germline V gene sequence: CDR1 LNHDA, CDR2 SQIVND (reference sequence). The CDR3 region is CASSIGRIGPEAFF. The DNA of the CDR3 is TGTGCCAGTAGTATAGGACGAATCGGCCCTGAAGCTTTCTTT.

J is TRBJ2-1 and V is TRBV9; TRBD1 matches at 7 bases. Germline loops: CDR1 SGDLS, CDR2 YYNGEE. The CDR3 has 15 residues. V lost 2 bases and J lost 2; bases outside the gene matches: 4. The CDR3 nucleotides are TGTGCCAGCAGCGTGGGACAGTTAGCCTACAATGAGCAGTTCTTC. It encodes CASSVGQLAYNEQFF. The full variable domain, rest sourced from reference TRBV9 and TRBJ2-1, is DSGVTQTPKHLITATGQRVTLRCSPRSGDLSVYWYQQSLDQGLQFLIQYYNGEERAKGNILERFSAQQFPDLHSELNLSSLELGDSALYFCASSVGQLAYNEQFFGPGTRLTVL.

V is TRBV28 and J is TRBJ1-5; D is possibly TRBD1 (5 bases). This CDR3 has 14 residues. Trimming removed 8 bases from V and 1 base from J, with 12 bases in between. The germline V gene encodes CDR1 MDHEN and CDR2 SYDVKM. The CDR3 protein is CASSLGGSNQPQHF. Here the CDR3 DNA reads TGTGCCAGCTCCCTGGGGGGGAGCAATCAGCCCCAGCATTTT. Looking up the rest from reference TRBV28 and TRBJ1-5 gives the full variable domain: DVKVTQSSRYLVKRTGEKVFLECVQDMDHENMFWYRQDPGLGLRLIYFSYDVKMKEKGDIPEGYSVSREKKERFSLILESASTNQTSMYLCASSLGGSNQPQHFGDGTRLSIL.

This chain uses TRBV29-1 with TRBJ2-3; 9 bases map to TRBD1. The CDR3 runs 15 residues. Germline values: CDR1 SQVTM, CDR2 ANQGSEA. The J segment lost 5 bases and the V segment lost 6 bases, leaving 12 bases of the junction unmatched. CDR3 residues: CSVSGWGQGVDTQYF. CDR3 DNA: TGCAGCGTCTCCGGTTGGGGACAGGGTGTAGATACGCAGTATTTT.

With regard to this clone: The junction does not match germline at one end; this may be a read error. The J gene is TRBJ2-5, the V gene TRBV7-7; possible D gene TRBD2, 5 bases. CDR1 is SSHAT and CDR2 is FNYEAQ in the germline V gene (reference sequence). The CDR3 consists of 15 residues. The CDR3 region has the DNA TGTGCTAGCAGCCCTATGGGAGCCCCCCGGGAGACCCAGTACTTC. The encoded protein is CASSPMGAPRETQYF. Combining the CDR3 with reference TRBV7-7 and TRBJ2-5 gives the whole variable domain GAGVSQSPRYKVTKRGQDVTLRCDPISSHATLYWYQQALGQGPEFLTYFNYEAQPDKSGLPSDRFSAERPEGSISTLTIQRTEQRDSAMYRCASSPMGAPRETQYFGPGTRLLVL.

In nucleotides, the CDR3 is TGTGCCAGCTCACCAGGGACGCCTCGCTCTGGAAACACCATATATTTT. As protein: CASSPGTPRSGNTIYF. The chain is built from TRBV18 and TRBJ1-3; a possible D gene is TRBD1 (5 bases). Per the germline V gene, CDR1 is KGHSH and CDR2 is LQKENI. Trimming cost V 2 bases and J 0 bases, with 11 bases left between them. The CDR3 has 16 residues.

The rearrangement links TRBV5-3 to TRBJ2-1; TRBD2 might be the D (6 bases). TRBV5-3 counts as an open reading frame of uncertain function. The CDR3 spans 24 residues. Trimming shortened V by 5 bases and J by 6 bases, and 45 bases separated the two germline ends. CDR3 amino acids: CARRRDSSTHSSYETGMKANEQFF. The CDR3, as DNA: TGTGCCAGAAGACGGGACTCATCAACTCACAGCTCCTACGAGACGGGGATGAAGGCCAATGAGCAGTTCTTC.

The J gene is TRBJ2-7, the V gene TRBV6-5, with 7 nucleotides matching TRBD2. Germline assignment: CDR1 MNHEY and CDR2 SVGAGI. With V trimmed by 2 bases and J by 3 bases, 4 bases remained unmatched. CDR3 length: 14 amino acids. The CDR3 is CASSYPAGSYEQYF. CDR3 nucleotide sequence: TGTGCCAGCAGTTACCCAGCGGGGAGCTACGAGCAGTACTTC.